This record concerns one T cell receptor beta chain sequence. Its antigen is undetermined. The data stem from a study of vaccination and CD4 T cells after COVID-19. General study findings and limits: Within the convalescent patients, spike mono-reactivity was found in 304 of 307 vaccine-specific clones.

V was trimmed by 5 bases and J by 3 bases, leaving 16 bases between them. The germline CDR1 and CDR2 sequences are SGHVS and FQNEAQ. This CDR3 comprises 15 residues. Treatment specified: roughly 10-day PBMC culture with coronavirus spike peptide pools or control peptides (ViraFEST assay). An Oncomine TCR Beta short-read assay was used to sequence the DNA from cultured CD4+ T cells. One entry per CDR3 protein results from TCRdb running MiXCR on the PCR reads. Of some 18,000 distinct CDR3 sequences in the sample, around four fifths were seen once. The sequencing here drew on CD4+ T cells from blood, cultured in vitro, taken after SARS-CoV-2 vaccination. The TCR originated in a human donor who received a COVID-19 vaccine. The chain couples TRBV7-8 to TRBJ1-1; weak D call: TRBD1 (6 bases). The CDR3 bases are TGTGCCAGCAGCCGTACTGGACAGAAAGACACTGAAGCTTTCTTT. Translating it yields CASSRTGQKDTEAFF.